These 31 T cell receptor beta chains were all obtained from the same sample, sequenced in a study of shared clonotypes between healthy human individuals. The data were produced by immunoSEQ multiplex PCR, yet TCRdb's version contains in-frame clones alone and is incomplete. This table has approximately 640,000 clones, 72% appearing once. Input material: memory CD4+ T cells sorted from blood. Subset specified: CD45RA-negative fraction. The receptors were gathered from a young woman in good health.

This clone was detected a few times. The J gene is TRBJ2-2, the V gene TRBV7-6; 12 nucleotides align to TRBD1. The CDR3 covers 19 residues. With 7 bases clipped from V and 0 bases from J, the junction kept 12 bases outside the gene matches. Germline values: CDR1 SGHVS, CDR2 FNYEAQ. CDR3: CASTARGTGGASNTGELFF. CDR3 bases: TGTGCCAGCACAGCGCGCGGGACAGGGGGCGCCTCGAACACCGGGGAGCTGTTTTTT. The full variable domain, in which reference TRBV7-6 and TRBJ2-2 provide the parts outside the CDR3, is GAGVSQSPRYKVTKRGQDVALRCDPISGHVSLYWYRQALGQGPEFLTYFNYEAQQDKSGLPNDRFSAERPEGSISTLTIQRTEQRDSAMYRCASTARGTGGASNTGELFFGEGSRLTVL.

This clone has only a few counts. This sequence joins TRBV28 and TRBJ1-1; 7 bases map to TRBD1. Germline CDR1 MDHEN, CDR2 SYDVKM. V was clipped by 6 bases and J by 7 bases; unmatched bases: 11. The CDR3 consists of 14 residues. CDR3 coding DNA: TGTGCCAGCAGGCGACCTCGGACAGGCTATGAAGCTTTCTTT. Its protein is CASRRPRTGYEAFF.

This chain joins TRBV5-1 and TRBJ2-7; D remains ambiguous. The CDR3 is made up of 18 amino acids. Between the trimmed V and J ends, which lost 0 bases and 4 bases, there was a span of 23 bases. Germline V gives CDR1 SGHRS, CDR2 YFSETQ. The CDR3, as DNA: TGCGCCAGCAGCTTGGCCACGTCTGGGTTAGGAAGAGAGTACGAGCAGTACTTC. It specifies CASSLATSGLGREYEQYF.

This clone has just a few counts. This specimen includes other DNA sequences encoding the same CDR3. The gene calls are TRBV7-9 and TRBJ2-7; a possible D gene is TRBD2 (6 bases). Germline loops: CDR1 SEHNR, CDR2 FQNEAQ (reference sequence). The CDR3 spans 15 residues. Trimming took off 0 bases at V and 1 base at J, with 10 bases between the two ends. The CDR3 DNA reads as TGTGCCAGCAGCTTAGCAGGAGGGAGGTCCTACGAGCAGTACTTC. Its translation: CASSLAGGRSYEQYF.

The rearrangement uses TRBV18 and TRBJ2-7; D might be TRBD1 (6 bases). V was pared by 1 base and J by 6 bases, with 10 bases between. This CDR3 has 13 residues. Germline values: CDR1 KGHSH, CDR2 LQKENI. CDR3 sequence: CASSPHRVGEQYF. CDR3 coding DNA: TGTGCCAGCTCACCACACAGGGTCGGCGAGCAGTACTTC.

The chain carries TRBV28 and TRBJ2-5; D is possibly TRBD1 (5 bases). CDR1 is MDHEN, CDR2 SYDVKM, per germline. The CDR3 runs 13 residues. The V end was cut by 7 bases, the J end by 4 bases, with 13 bases between. CDR3: CASNTGPTETQYF. The CDR3 DNA reads as TGTGCCAGCAACACAGGTCCGACAGAGACCCAGTACTTC.

On this clone: Other DNA sequences in this sample translate to the same CDR3. This chain's CDR3 is CASSLGSDSGNTIYF. The DNA for the CDR3 is TGCGCCAGCAGTCTCGGGTCGGATTCTGGAAACACCATATATTTT. V and J are TRBV5-1 and TRBJ1-3, with unresolved D. The CDR3 is made up of 15 amino acids. The germline CDR1 and CDR2 sequences are SGHRS and YFSETQ. V lost 5 bases, J lost 1 base, and 13 bases lay in between.

The CDR3 protein is CASSLLPSGSGSQETQYF. Here the CDR3 DNA reads TGTGCCAGCAGTTTGCTCCCTAGCGGGAGTGGGAGTCAAGAGACCCAGTACTTC. The chain recombines TRBV27 with TRBJ2-5; the match to TRBD2 covers 10 bases. The CDR3 is 18 amino acids. CDR1 MNHEY and CDR2 SMNVEV come from the germline V gene (reference sequence). Trimming took 3 bases from V and 2 from J; bases not matched to a gene: 12.

Of note for this clone: The same CDR3 also results from other DNA sequences found in this sample. The rearrangement links TRBV28 to TRBJ2-5; possibly TRBD1 for D (5 bases). The CDR3 consists of 10 residues. Per germline, CDR1 MDHEN and CDR2 SYDVKM. The ends were cut back, 7 bases at V and 5 bases at J, with 5 bases in the middle. CDR3 sequence (DNA): TGTGCCAGCAAGGGGGAGACCCAGTACTTC. Its translation: CASKGETQYF.

Details on this clone: In the same sample, other DNA sequences code for this CDR3. V usage is TRBV5-1 and J usage is TRBJ2-1; D not certain. V was cut by 0 bases and J by 3 bases, with 4 bases left in between. This CDR3 is built from 13 residues. Germline V gene lookup returns CDR1 SGHRS and CDR2 YFSETQ. CDR3 region: CASSLGLYNEQFF. The CDR3 nucleotides are TGCGCCAGCAGCTTGGGACTCTACAATGAGCAGTTCTTC.

The chain uses TRBV27 and TRBJ1-3; no clear D. Germline V gene data show CDR1 as MNHEY and CDR2 as SMNVEV (reference sequence). CDR3 length: 15 amino acids. Trimming stripped 2 bases from V and 0 bases from J, with 8 bases between. This CDR3 reads CASSLVGSSGNTIYF. The CDR3 coding sequence is TGTGCCAGCAGTTTAGTCGGAAGCTCTGGAAACACCATATATTTT.

DNA of the CDR3: TGCGCCAGCAGCTTGTGGACTAGCGGCAACAATGAGCAGTTCTTC. This encodes CASSLWTSGNNEQFF. The rearrangement uses TRBV5-1 and TRBJ2-1; 10 nucleotides agree with TRBD2. CDR3 length: 15 amino acids. CDR1 is SGHRS, CDR2 YFSETQ, per germline. V dropped 1 base and J dropped 5; count of bases not matched to a gene: 3.

This chain connects TRBV18 to TRBJ2-6; D unresolved. The germline V and J ends were trimmed by 5 bases and 2 bases, with 10 bases remaining between them. Germline CDR1 reads KGHSH; CDR2 reads LQKENI. CDR3 length: 15 amino acids. The CDR3 protein is CASSDTRTGANVLTF. CDR3 in DNA: TGTGCCAGCTCAGACACAAGAACTGGGGCCAACGTCCTGACTTTC.

V and J are TRBV28 and TRBJ2-5, with D unresolved. CDR1 is MDHEN and CDR2 is SYDVKM in the germline V gene. V was pared by 2 bases and J by 6 bases, with 7 bases between. This CDR3 contains 12 residues. The CDR3 region is CASSLLRQTQYF. The CDR3 coding sequence is TGTGCCAGCAGTTTACTAAGGCAGACCCAGTACTTC.

V is TRBV28 and J is TRBJ2-4, with a tentative D call TRBD1 (6 bases). Germline lookup yields CDR1 MDHEN and CDR2 SYDVKM. This CDR3 contains 15 residues. V shed 1 base and J shed 3 bases, with 10 bases lying between them. CDR3 sequence reads: CASSLSGTRKNIQYF. DNA for the CDR3: TGTGCCAGCAGTTTATCCGGGACACGCAAAAACATTCAGTACTTC.

This clone was recorded once. V gene TRBV7-9 combines with J gene TRBJ2-1, with D possibly TRBD2 on 6 matching bases. V gave up 1 base and J gave up 5 bases, with 12 bases separating them. The CDR3 extends over 15 amino acids. Germline lookup yields CDR1 SEHNR and CDR2 FQNEAQ (reference sequence). The CDR3 reads CASSLGGDRHNEQFF. As DNA, the CDR3 is TGTGCCAGCAGCTTAGGGGGGGACCGGCACAATGAGCAGTTCTTC.

The chain is built from TRBV18 and TRBJ1-2; the D is unclear. Between the trimmed V and J ends, which lost 3 bases and 7 bases, there was a span of 18 bases. The CDR3 totals 15 residues. Germline V gene sequence: CDR1 KGHSH, CDR2 LQKENI. The CDR3 DNA follows: TGTGCCAGCTCACCGACGACTGGGTCTGAAGCTGGCTACACCTTC. It translates to CASSPTTGSEAGYTF.

This chain connects TRBV7-9 to TRBJ2-5, with 7 bases that match TRBD1. The germline V gene has CDR1 SEHNR and CDR2 FQNEAQ (reference sequence). This CDR3 region has 15 residues. The V and J ends lost 8 bases and 4 bases, in that order; junction bases with no gene match: 13. As DNA, the CDR3 is TGTGCCAGCGTCCGTACGAATCCAGGGGGAGAGACCCAGTACTTC. Its protein product is CASVRTNPGGETQYF.

The J gene is TRBJ2-4, the V gene TRBV19; 10 nucleotides line up with TRBD1. The J segment lost 3 bases and the V segment lost 5 bases, leaving 10 bases of the junction unmatched. The length of the CDR3 is 17 residues. CDR1 is LNHDA, CDR2 SQIVND, per germline (reference sequence). The CDR3 reads CASSSPTGGAFKNIQYF. CDR3 nucleotides: TGTGCCAGTAGTTCCCCGACAGGGGGCGCCTTCAAAAACATTCAGTACTTC.

V and J are TRBV30 and TRBJ2-7, with 16 bases matching TRBD2. The length of the CDR3 is 14 residues. CDR1 and CDR2 from the germline V gene are GTSNPN and SVGIG (reference sequence). V lost 4 bases to trimming and J lost 9 bases; unmatched junction nucleotides: 6. CDR3 bases: TGTGCCTGGAAAACCGGGACTAGCGGGAGGGCGCAGTACTTC. Its translation is CAWKTGTSGRAQYF.

The chain couples TRBV7-9 to TRBJ2-1, with a weak D call TRBD2 (6 bases). Trimming shortened V by 2 bases and J by 6 bases, and 14 bases separated the two germline ends. This CDR3 comprises 15 residues. Germline loops: CDR1 SEHNR, CDR2 FQNEAQ (reference sequence). CDR3 loop: CASSLTGGKGNEQFF. The CDR3 DNA follows: TGTGCCAGCAGCTTAACCGGCGGGAAAGGCAATGAGCAGTTCTTC. Based on the CDR3 plus reference TRBV7-9 and TRBJ2-1, the full variable domain is DTGVSQNPRHKITKRGQNVTFRCDPISEHNRLYWYRQTLGQGPEFLTYFQNEAQLEKSRLLSDRFSAERPKGSFSTLEIQRTEQGDSAMYLCASSLTGGKGNEQFFGPGTRLTVL.

The V call is TRBV30, the J call TRBJ1-1; possibly TRBD1 for D (5 bases). The germline V and J ends were trimmed by 3 bases and 4 bases, with 6 bases remaining between them. The CDR3 totals 11 residues. Germline V gene data show CDR1 as GTSNPN and CDR2 as SVGIG (reference sequence). The CDR3 nucleotides are TGTGCCTGGAGGAGGGGCACTGAAGCTTTCTTT. Its protein is CAWRRGTEAFF. The full variable domain, in which reference TRBV30 and TRBJ1-1 provide the parts outside the CDR3, is SQTIHQWPATLVQPVGSPLSLECTVEGTSNPNLYWYRQAAGRGLQLLFYSVGIGQISSEVPQNLSASRPQDRQFILSSKKLLLSDSGFYLCAWRRGTEAFFGQGTRLTVV.

Of note for this clone: At the DNA level, this CDR3 is encoded by other sequences in the same sample as well. The V and J genes are TRBV5-1 and TRBJ2-3, with no clear D. Per germline, CDR1 SGHRS and CDR2 YFSETQ. Trimming shortened V by 1 base and J by 2 bases, and 8 bases separated the two germline ends. This CDR3 is 14 amino acids long. The CDR3, as DNA: TGCGCCAGCAGCTTGCAGGCCTCCACAGATACGCAGTATTTT. Encoded protein: CASSLQASTDTQYF. Looking up the rest from reference TRBV5-1 and TRBJ2-3 gives the full variable domain: KAGVTQTPRYLIKTRGQQVTLSCSPISGHRSVSWYQQTPGQGLQFLFEYFSETQRNKGNFPGRFSGRQFSNSRSEMNVSTLELGDSALYLCASSLQASTDTQYFGPGTRLTVL.

The chain links TRBV27 to TRBJ2-7; 11 nucleotides agree with TRBD2. The CDR3 covers 17 residues. CDR1 MNHEY and CDR2 SMNVEV come from the germline V gene (reference sequence). V was clipped by 2 bases and J by 4 bases; unmatched bases: 10. The chain's CDR3 is CASSLRLAGSLPYEQYF. The CDR3 bases are TGTGCCAGCAGTTTACGACTAGCGGGATCCCTCCCGTACGAGCAGTACTTC.

J is TRBJ2-2 and V is TRBV7-8; the D gene could be TRBD1 or TRBD2 (5 bases each). CDR1 SGHVS and CDR2 FQNEAQ come from the germline V gene. The CDR3 has 15 residues. V gave up 11 bases and J gave up 0 bases, with 16 bases separating them. CDR3 DNA sequence: TGTGCCGGAACGGGCCGGGGCTCGAACACCGGGGAGCTGTTTTTT. Protein product: CAGTGRGSNTGELFF.

The chain is built from TRBV11-2 and TRBJ1-1; D uncertain. This CDR3 spans 13 amino acids. Trimming left V 5 bases short and J 11 bases short, with 18 bases between. Germline-derived CDR1 and CDR2 are SGHAT and FQNNGV. The CDR3, as DNA: TGTGCCAGCAGCCCGAGGACTCAACCCGAGGCTTTCTTT. This translates into CASSPRTQPEAFF.

As regards this clone: Other DNA sequences within the sample encode an identical CDR3. The rearrangement links TRBV20-1 to TRBJ2-7; D possibly corresponds to TRBD1 (5 bases). The V end lost 3 bases, the J end lost 4 bases, and 7 bases lay between the germline ends. The CDR3 spans 11 residues. Germline V gene data show CDR1 as DFQATT and CDR2 as SNEGSKA (reference sequence). The CDR3 nucleotides are TGCAGTGCTAGCCAGGGTTACGAGCAGTACTTC. Its protein is CSASQGYEQYF.

J is TRBJ1-2 and V is TRBV6-1, with D hard to call. The V and J ends lost 6 bases and 8 bases respectively, with 19 bases between them. Germline assignment: CDR1 MNHNS and CDR2 SASEGT. The CDR3 contains 14 residues. The CDR3, as DNA: TGTGCCAGCAGGAGACCCGGGATCGCTGTCGGCTACACCTTC. It specifies CASRRPGIAVGYTF.

This clone showed up just a few times. The V and J genes are TRBV28 and TRBJ2-5; D is perhaps TRBD1 (6 bases). Per the germline V gene, CDR1 is MDHEN and CDR2 is SYDVKM. V lost 3 bases to trimming and J lost 5 bases, with 25 bases between them. The CDR3 length is 18 residues. CDR3 sequence: CASSFSTGATLGEETQYF. CDR3 coding DNA: TGTGCCAGCAGTTTCTCGACAGGAGCGACCTTGGGGGAGGAGACCCAGTACTTC.

J is TRBJ1-2 and V is TRBV15; no definite D call. V was trimmed by 0 bases and J by 4 bases, leaving 3 bases between them. This CDR3 spans 12 amino acids. Germline V gene data show CDR1 as LNHNV and CDR2 as YYDKDF (reference sequence). Here the CDR3 reads CATSRESYGYTF. The DNA of the CDR3 is TGTGCCACCAGCAGAGAATCCTATGGCTACACCTTC.

A single count supports this clone. The chain is built from TRBV11-3 and TRBJ2-6; D gene unclear. Germline V gene data show CDR1 as SGHNT and CDR2 as YENEEA. The CDR3 sequence is 13 residues long. Deletions cut 6 bases from V and 2 bases from J, with 5 bases between. As DNA, the CDR3 is TGTGCCAGCAGGATGGCTGGGGCCAACGTCCTGACTTTC. Translating gives CASRMAGANVLTF.